The clone carrying this T cell receptor (beta chain) was detected only a few times. Its antigen is not known. CDR1 is MDHEN and CDR2 is SYDVKM in the germline V gene. The CDR3 has 15 amino acids. The authors ran a second PCR of roughly 6 to 12 cycles using a sample-barcoded 5' primer and a J-beta primer mix. A template-switch adaptor that had 12 random nucleotides put a tag on each cDNA molecule. TCRdb fed the 5' RACE reads into MiXCR, producing one record per CDR3 protein. The data hold 1.8 million or so distinct CDR3 sequences, with about two fifths observed a single time. The data derive from a study of blood T cells in healthy people across ages. Broader study findings: Higher naive T cell percentage went strongly together with higher TCR beta diversity.

Sequencing was performed on blood. The chain combines TRBV28 with TRBJ2-5; 12 bases match TRBD1. The end of the DNA is better explained by TRBJ2-7, so the J call may be wrong. The receptor comes from a human donor in good health. The CDR3 loop reads CASTRPGTGGHEQYF. The CDR3 DNA follows: TGTGCCAGCACCCGCCCCGGGACAGGGGGCCACGAGCAGTACTTC.